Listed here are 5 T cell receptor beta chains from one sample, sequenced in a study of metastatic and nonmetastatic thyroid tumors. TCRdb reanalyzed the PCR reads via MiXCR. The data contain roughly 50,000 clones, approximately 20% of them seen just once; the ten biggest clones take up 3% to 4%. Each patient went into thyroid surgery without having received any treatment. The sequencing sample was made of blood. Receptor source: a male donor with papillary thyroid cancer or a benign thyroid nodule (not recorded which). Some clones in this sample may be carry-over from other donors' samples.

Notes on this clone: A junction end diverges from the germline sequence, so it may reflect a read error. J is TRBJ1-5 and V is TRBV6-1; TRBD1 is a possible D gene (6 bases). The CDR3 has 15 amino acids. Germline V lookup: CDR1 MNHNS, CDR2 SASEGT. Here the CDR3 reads CASKIQQGIKPPPHF. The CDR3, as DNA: TGTGCCAGCAAAATACAACAGGGTATCAAGCCGCCCCCGCATTTT.

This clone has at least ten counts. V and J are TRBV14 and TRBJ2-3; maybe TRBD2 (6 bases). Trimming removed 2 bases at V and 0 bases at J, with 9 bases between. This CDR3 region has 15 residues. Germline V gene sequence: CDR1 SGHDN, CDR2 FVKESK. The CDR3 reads CASSQRRESTDTQYF. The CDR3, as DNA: TGTGCCAGCAGCCAAAGGCGGGAAAGCACAGATACGCAGTATTTT.

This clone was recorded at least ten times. CDR3 in amino acids: CASSESRGYSNQPQHF. CDR3 in DNA: TGCGCCAGCAGTGAGTCGAGGGGTTATAGCAATCAGCCCCAGCATTTT. V and J are TRBV10-2 and TRBJ1-5; weak D call: TRBD1 (5 bases). CDR3 length: 16 residues. The germline V gene has CDR1 WSHSY and CDR2 SAAADI. V shed 0 bases and J shed 0 bases, with 9 bases lying between them.

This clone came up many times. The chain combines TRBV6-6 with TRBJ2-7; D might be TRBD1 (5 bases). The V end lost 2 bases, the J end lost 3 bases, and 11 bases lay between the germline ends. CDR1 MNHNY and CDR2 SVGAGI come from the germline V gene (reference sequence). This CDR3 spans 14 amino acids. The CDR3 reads CASSYPSQGYEQYF. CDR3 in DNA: TGTGCCAGCAGTTACCCATCCCAGGGCTACGAGCAGTACTTC.

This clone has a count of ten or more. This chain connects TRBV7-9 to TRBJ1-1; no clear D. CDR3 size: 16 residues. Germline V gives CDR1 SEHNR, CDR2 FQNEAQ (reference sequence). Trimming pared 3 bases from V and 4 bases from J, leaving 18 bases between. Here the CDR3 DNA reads TGTGCCAGCAGCTTTGTGCCAGGCCTGTTGGGCACTGAAGCTTTCTTT. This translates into CASSFVPGLLGTEAFF. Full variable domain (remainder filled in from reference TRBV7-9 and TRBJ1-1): DTGVSQNPRHKITKRGQNVTFRCDPISEHNRLYWYRQTLGQGPEFLTYFQNEAQLEKSRLLSDRFSAERPKGSFSTLEIQRTEQGDSAMYLCASSFVPGLLGTEAFFGQGTRLTVV.